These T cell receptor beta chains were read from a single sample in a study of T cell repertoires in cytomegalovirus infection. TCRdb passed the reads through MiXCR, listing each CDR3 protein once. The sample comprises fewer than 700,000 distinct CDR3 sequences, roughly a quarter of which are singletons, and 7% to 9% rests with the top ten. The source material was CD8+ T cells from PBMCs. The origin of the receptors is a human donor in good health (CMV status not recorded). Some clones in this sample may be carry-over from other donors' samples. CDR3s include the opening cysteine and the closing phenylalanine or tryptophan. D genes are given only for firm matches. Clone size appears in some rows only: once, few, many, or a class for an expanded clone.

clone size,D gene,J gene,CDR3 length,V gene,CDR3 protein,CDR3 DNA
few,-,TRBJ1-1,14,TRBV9,CASSPGGSNTEAFF,TGTGCCAGCAGCCCTGGTGGATCGAACACTGAAGCTTTCTTT
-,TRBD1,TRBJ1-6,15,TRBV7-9,CASSPTMGQNSPLHF,TGTGCCAGCAGCCCAACCATGGGACAGAACTCACCCCTCCACTTT
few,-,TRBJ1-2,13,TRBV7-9,CASSHGTIDGYTF,TGTGCCAGCAGCCACGGGACGATTGATGGCTACACCTTC
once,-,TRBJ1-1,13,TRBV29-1,CGLSKGQNTEAFF,TGCGGGCTGTCAAAGGGCCAGAACACTGAAGCTTTCTTT
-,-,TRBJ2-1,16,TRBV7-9,CASSLTYGELYNEQFF,TGTGCCAGCAGCTTAACCTACGGAGAACTCTACAATGAGCAGTTCTTC
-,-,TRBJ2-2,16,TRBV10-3,CAISESRRLRTGELFF,TGTGCCATCAGTGAGTCCAGGCGGTTGAGGACCGGGGAGCTGTTTTTT
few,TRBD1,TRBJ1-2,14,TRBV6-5,CASTLTGGDYGYTF,TGTGCCAGCACCCTAACAGGGGGCGACTATGGCTACACCTTC
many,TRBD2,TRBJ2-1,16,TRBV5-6,CASRRLAGGDYNEQFF,TGTGCCAGCAGAAGATTAGCGGGGGGAGACTACAATGAGCAGTTCTTC
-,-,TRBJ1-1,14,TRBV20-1,CSAPGAGPGTEAFF,TGCAGTGCTCCTGGGGCAGGGCCGGGAACTGAAGCTTTCTTT
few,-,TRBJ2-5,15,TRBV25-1,CASRPRGLSRETQYF,TGTGCCAGCAGGCCGAGGGGACTCAGTCGGGAGACCCAGTACTTC
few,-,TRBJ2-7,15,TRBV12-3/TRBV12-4,CASSLPGRGDYEQYF,TGTGCCAGCAGTTTACCGGGGCGTGGTGACTACGAGCAGTACTTC
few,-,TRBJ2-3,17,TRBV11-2,CASSGRGGDTSTDTQYF,TGTGCCAGCAGCGGCCGTGGGGGGGACACTTCCACAGATACGCAGTATTTT
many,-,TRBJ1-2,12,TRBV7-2,CASSPIYQGYTF,TGTGCCAGCAGTCCAATCTACCAAGGCTACACCTTC
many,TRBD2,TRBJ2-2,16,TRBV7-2,CASSPLTSGGSGELFF,TGTGCCAGCAGCCCCCTGACTAGCGGGGGGTCCGGGGAGCTGTTTTTT
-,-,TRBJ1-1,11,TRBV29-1,CSVASYTEAFF,TGCAGCGTAGCATCCTACACTGAAGCTTTCTTT
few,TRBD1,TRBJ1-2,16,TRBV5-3,CASSGPGTEKNYGYTF,TGTGCCAGCAGCGGGCCCGGGACAGAAAAAAACTATGGCTACACCTTC
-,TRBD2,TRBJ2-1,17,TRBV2,CASSESSLAGVRNEQFF,TGTGCCAGCAGTGAATCATCTCTAGCGGGGGTTCGCAATGAGCAGTTCTTC
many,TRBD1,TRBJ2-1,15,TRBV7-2,CASSFRDRVIDEQFF,TGTGCCAGCAGCTTCCGGGACAGGGTGATCGATGAGCAGTTCTTC
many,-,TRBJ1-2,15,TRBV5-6,CASTHRGYPNYGYTF,TGTGCCAGCACCCACCGGGGGTACCCTAACTATGGCTACACCTTC
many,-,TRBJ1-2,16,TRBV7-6,CASSIRVNDSPYGYTF,TGTGCCAGCAGCATCCGCGTGAACGACAGTCCATATGGCTACACCTTC
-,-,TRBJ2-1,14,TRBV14,CTSSPHGRANEQFF,TGTACCAGCAGCCCCCACGGCAGGGCTAATGAGCAGTTCTTC
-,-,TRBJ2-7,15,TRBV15,CATSRDLDRAYEQYF,TGTGCCACCAGCAGAGATTTGGACAGAGCCTACGAGCAGTACTTC
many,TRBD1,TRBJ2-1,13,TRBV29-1,CSVYRGFRDEQFF,TGCAGCGTTTACAGGGGATTCAGAGATGAGCAGTTCTTC